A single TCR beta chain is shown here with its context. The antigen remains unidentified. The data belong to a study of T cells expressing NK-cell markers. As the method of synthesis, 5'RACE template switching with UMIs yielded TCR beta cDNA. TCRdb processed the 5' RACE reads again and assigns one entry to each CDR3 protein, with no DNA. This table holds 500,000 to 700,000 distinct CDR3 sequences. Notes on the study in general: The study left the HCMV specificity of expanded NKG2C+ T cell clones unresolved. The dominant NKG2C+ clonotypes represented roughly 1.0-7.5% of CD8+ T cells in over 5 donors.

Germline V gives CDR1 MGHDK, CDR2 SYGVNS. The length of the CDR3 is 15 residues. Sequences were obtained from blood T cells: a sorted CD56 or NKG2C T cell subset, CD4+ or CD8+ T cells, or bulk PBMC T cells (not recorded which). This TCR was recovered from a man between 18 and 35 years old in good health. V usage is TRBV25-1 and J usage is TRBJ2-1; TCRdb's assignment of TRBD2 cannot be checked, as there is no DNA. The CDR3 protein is CASASGGGHYNEQFF.